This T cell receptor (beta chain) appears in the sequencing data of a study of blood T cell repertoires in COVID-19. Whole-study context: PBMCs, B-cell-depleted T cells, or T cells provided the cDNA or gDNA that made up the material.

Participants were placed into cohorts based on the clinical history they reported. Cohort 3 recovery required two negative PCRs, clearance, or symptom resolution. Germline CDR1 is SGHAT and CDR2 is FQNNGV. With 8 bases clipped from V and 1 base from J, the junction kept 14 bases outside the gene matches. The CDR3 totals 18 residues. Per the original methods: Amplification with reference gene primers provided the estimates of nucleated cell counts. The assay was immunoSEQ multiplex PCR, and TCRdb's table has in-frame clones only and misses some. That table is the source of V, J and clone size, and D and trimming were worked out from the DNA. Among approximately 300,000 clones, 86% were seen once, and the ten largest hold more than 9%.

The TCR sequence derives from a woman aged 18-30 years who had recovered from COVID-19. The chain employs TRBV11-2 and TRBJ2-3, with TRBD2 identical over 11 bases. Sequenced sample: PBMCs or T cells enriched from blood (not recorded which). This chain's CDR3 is CASRWASGGTRGTDTQYF. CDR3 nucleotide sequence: TGTGCCAGCCGGTGGGCTAGCGGGGGGACTCGGGGCACAGATACGCAGTATTTT.